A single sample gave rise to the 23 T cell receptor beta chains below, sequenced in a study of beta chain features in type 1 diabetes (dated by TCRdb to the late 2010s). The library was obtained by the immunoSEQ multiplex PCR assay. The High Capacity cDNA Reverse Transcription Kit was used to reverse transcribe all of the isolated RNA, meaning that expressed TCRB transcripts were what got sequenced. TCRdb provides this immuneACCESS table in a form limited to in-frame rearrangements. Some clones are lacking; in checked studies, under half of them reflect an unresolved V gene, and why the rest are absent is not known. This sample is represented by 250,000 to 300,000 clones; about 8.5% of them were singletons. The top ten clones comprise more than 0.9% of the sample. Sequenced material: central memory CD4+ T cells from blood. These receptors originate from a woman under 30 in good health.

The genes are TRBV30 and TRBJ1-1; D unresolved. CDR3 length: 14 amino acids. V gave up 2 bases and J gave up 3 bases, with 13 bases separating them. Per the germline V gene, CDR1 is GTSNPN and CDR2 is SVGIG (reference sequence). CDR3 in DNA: TGTGCCTGGAGTCTAGAGGGCCCCCACACTGAAGCTTTCTTT. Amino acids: CAWSLEGPHTEAFF.

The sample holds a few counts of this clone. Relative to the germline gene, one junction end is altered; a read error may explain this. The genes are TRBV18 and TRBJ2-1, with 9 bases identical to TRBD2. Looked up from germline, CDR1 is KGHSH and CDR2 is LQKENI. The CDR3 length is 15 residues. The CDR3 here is CASAPTSGRYNEQFF. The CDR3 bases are TGTGCCAGCGCACCGACCAGCGGGAGGTACAATGAGCAGTTCTTC.

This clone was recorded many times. Here the CDR3 DNA reads TGTGCCAGCTCACTTACGGACAGTCCGGATGGCTACACCTTC. Protein product: CASSLTDSPDGYTF. The chain employs TRBV18 and TRBJ1-2; D perhaps matches TRBD1 (6 bases). The germline gives CDR1 KGHSH, CDR2 LQKENI. The V gene lost 4 bases and the J gene lost 6 bases, with 15 bases spanning the gap. The CDR3 totals 14 residues.

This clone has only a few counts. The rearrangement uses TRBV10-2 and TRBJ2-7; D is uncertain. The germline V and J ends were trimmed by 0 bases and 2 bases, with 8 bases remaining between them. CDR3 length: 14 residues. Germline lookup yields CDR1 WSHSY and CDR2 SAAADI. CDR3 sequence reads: CASSESMAAYEQYV. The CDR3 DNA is TGCGCCAGCAGTGAGTCGATGGCCGCCTACGAGCAGTACGTC.

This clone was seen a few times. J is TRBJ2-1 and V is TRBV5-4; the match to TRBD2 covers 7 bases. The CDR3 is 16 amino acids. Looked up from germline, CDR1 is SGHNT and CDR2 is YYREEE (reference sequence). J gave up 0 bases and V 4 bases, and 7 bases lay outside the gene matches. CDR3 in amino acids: CASSPPTSLSYNEQFF. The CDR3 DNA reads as TGTGCCAGCAGCCCGCCGACTAGCCTCTCCTACAATGAGCAGTTCTTC.

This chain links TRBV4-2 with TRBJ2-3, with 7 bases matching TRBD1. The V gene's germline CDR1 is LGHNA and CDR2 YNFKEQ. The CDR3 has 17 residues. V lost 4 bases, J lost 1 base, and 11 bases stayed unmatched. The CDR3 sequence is CASSLKSGTVGTDTQYF. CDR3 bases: TGTGCCAGCAGCCTAAAATCCGGGACAGTCGGCACAGATACGCAGTATTTT.

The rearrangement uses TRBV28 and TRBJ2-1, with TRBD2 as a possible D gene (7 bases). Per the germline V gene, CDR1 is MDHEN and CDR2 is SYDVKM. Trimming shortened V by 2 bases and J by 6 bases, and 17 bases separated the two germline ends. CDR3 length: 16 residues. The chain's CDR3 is CASSLGGAAVSNEQFF. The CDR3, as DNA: TGTGCCAGCAGTTTAGGGGGGGCCGCGGTGTCCAATGAGCAGTTCTTC.

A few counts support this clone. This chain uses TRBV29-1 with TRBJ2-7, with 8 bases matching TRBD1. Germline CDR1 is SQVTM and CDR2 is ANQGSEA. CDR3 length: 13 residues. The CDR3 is CSGTRTGSYEQYF. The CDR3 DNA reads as TGCAGTGGTACAAGGACAGGGTCCTACGAGCAGTACTTC.

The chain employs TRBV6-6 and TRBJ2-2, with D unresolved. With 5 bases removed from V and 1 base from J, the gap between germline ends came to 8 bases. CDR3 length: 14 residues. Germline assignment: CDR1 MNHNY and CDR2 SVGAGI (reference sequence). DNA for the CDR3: TGTGCCAGCAGTCCTACACTGAACACCGGGGAGCTGTTTTTT. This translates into CASSPTLNTGELFF.

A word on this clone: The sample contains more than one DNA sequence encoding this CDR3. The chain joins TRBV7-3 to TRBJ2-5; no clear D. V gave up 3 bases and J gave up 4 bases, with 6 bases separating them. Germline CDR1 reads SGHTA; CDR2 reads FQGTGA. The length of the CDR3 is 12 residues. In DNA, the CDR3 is TGTGCCAGCAGCTTCAATAGAGAGACCCAGTACTTC. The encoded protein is CASSFNRETQYF.

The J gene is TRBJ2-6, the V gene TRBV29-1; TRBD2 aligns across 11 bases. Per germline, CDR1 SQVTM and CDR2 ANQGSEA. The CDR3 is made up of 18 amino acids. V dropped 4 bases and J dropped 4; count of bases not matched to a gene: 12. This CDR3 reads CSVGDIVAGGAGANVLTF. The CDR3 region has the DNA TGCAGCGTTGGAGACATCGTAGCGGGAGGGGCGGGGGCCAACGTCCTGACTTTC. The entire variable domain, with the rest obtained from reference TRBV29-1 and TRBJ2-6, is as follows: SAVISQKPSRDICQRGTSLTIQCQVDSQVTMMFWYRQQPGQSLTLIATANQGSEATYESGFVIDKFPISRPNLTFSTLTVSNMSPEDSSIYLCSVGDIVAGGAGANVLTFGAGSRLTVL.

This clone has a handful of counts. Here the CDR3 reads CASSPSRDSYYNEQFF. As DNA, the CDR3 is TGCGCCAGCAGCCCCTCCCGGGACTCGTATTACAATGAGCAGTTCTTC. This chain links TRBV5-1 with TRBJ2-1, with D possibly being TRBD2 (6 bases). The germline V and J ends were trimmed by 4 bases and 4 bases, with 18 bases remaining between them. Germline assignment: CDR1 SGHRS and CDR2 YFSETQ. CDR3 length: 16 amino acids.

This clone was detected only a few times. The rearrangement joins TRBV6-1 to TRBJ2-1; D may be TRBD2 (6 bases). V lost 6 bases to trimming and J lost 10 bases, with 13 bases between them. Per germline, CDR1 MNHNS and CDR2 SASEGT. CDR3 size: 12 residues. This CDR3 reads CASRTGTAEQFF. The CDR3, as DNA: TGTGCCAGCAGAACCGGGACTGCCGAGCAGTTCTTC.

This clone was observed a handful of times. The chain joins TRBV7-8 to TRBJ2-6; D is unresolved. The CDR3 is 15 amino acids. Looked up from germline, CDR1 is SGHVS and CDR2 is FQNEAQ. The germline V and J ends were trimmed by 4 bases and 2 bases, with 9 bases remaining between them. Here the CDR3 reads CASSSNLPGANVLTF. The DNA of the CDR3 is TGTGCCAGCAGCTCCAATCTTCCTGGGGCCAACGTCCTGACTTTC.

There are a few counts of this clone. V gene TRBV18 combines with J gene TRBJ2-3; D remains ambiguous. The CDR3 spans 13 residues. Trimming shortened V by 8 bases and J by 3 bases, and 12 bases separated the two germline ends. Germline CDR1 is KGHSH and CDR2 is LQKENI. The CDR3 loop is CASVTWSTDTQYF. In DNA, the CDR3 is TGTGCCAGCGTCACATGGAGTACAGATACGCAGTATTTT.

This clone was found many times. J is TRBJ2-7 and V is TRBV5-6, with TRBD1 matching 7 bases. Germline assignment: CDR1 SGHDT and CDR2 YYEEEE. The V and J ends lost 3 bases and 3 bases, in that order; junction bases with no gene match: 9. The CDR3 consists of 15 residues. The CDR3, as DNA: TGTGCCAGCAGCTCATGGGACAGAGACTTCTACGAGCAGTACTTC. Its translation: CASSSWDRDFYEQYF.

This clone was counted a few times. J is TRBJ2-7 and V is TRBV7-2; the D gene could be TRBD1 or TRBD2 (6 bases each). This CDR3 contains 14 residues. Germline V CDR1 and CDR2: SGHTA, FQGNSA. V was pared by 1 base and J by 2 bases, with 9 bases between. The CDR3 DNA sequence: TGTGCCAGCAGCTTAGGAGGGGGGCCCTACGAGCAGTACGTC. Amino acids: CASSLGGGPYEQYV.

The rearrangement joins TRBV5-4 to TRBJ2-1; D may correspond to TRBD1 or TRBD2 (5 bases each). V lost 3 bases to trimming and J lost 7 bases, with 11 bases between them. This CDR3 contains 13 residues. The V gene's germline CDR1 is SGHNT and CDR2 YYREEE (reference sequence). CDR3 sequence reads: CASSSGTINEQFF. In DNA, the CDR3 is TGTGCCAGCAGCTCCGGGACCATAAATGAGCAGTTCTTC.

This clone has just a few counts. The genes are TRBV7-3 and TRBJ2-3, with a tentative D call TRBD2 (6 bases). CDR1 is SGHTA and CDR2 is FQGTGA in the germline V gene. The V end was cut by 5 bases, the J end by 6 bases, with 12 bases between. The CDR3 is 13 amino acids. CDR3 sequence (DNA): TGTGCCAGCAGCGACGGGACTTCTGATACGCAGTATTTT. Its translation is CASSDGTSDTQYF.

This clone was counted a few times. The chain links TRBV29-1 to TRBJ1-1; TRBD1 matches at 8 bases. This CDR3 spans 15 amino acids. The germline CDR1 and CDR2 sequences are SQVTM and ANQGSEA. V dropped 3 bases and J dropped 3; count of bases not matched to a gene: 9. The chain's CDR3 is CSVEGAGGKDTEAFF. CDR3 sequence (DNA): TGCAGCGTTGAGGGAGCAGGGGGCAAGGACACTGAAGCTTTCTTT.

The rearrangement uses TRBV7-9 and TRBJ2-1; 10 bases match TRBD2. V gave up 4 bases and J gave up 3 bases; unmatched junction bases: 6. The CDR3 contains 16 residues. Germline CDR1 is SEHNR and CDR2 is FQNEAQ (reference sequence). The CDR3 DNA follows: TGTGCCAGCAGCTCAATAGCGGGAGGCGACTACAATGAGCAGTTCTTC. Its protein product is CASSSIAGGDYNEQFF.

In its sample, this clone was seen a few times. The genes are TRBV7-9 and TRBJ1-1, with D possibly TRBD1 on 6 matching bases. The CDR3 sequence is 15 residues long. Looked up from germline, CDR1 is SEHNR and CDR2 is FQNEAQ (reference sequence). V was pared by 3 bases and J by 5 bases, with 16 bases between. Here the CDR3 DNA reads TGTGCCAGCAGCTTGCGGCTCGGGGGGCGAACTGAAGCTTTCTTT. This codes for CASSLRLGGRTEAFF.

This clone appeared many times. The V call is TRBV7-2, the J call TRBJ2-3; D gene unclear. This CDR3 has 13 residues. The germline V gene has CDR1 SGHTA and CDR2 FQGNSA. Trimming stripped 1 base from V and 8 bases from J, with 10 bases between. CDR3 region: CASSLEGHGTQYF. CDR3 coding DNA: TGTGCCAGCAGCTTAGAGGGTCACGGTACGCAGTATTTT.